Listed below are T cell receptor beta chains from one sample, sequenced in a study of blood T cell repertoires in COVID-19. Assay used: immunoSEQ multiplex PCR; TCRdb lists only in-frame clones, some missing. The sample has 50,000 to 60,000 clones, around nine tenths seen once. Material: peripheral blood. Receptors originate from a man aged 40-49 years with acute or convalescent COVID-19. The conserved cysteine and the conserved F or W are not part of the CDR3 here. Each record gives: J gene, V gene, D gene, CDR3 protein. A D gene is named only where the DNA matches it firmly.

>TRBJ1-2|TRBV30|NA
AWSLAEGYT
>TRBJ2-1|TRBV27|NA
ASSSRTAMPYNEQF
>TRBJ2-1|TRBV6-6|TRBD2
ASSTYGTSGDNEQF
>TRBJ2-1|TRBV2|NA
ASKGYNEQF
>TRBJ2-3|TRBV13|NA
ASSPGSSTDTQY
>TRBJ2-7|TRBV29-1|NA
SVETGVGTYEQY
>TRBJ1-6|TRBV2|TRBD1
ASSGQGAGSPLH
>TRBJ2-2|TRBV19|TRBD2
ASSSQKTSAPNGELF
>TRBJ2-1|TRBV20-1|NA
SARARDNNF
>TRBJ2-6|TRBV19|TRBD2
ASKTSGGYSGANVLT
>TRBJ2-4|TRBV7-8|TRBD2
ASSFNGFRAGARNIQY
>TRBJ2-4|TRBV2|TRBD2
ASSEGLVGYIQY
>TRBJ1-1|TRBV18|NA
ASSPSRDTEAF
>TRBJ1-2|TRBV21-1|NA
ASSPPRGRNYGYT
>TRBJ2-2|TRBV5-5|TRBD2
ASSSGTRSTGELF
>TRBJ2-1|TRBV30|NA
AWSKGGYNEQF
>TRBJ2-2|TRBV7-6|NA
ASSAENTGELF
>TRBJ2-5|TRBV28|TRBD2
ASSPFSGSGETQY
>TRBJ2-2|TRBV11-2|TRBD2
ASSSPPGGNTGELF
>TRBJ1-3|TRBV30|NA
AWQVSGNTIY
>TRBJ2-5|TRBV9|TRBD2
ASSVGYGRETQY
>TRBJ1-1|TRBV28|NA
ASGYGGAF
>TRBJ2-1|TRBV11-2|TRBD2
ASSPGLAGVHEQF
>TRBJ2-2|TRBV19|TRBD1
ASSTGQGYTGELF
>TRBJ1-1|TRBV7-2|NA
ASSSRRDTEAF
>TRBJ2-1|TRBV18|NA
ASSPQAGEQF
>TRBJ2-3|TRBV9|TRBD2
ASQSGNRDTQY